This T cell receptor (beta chain) is drawn from a study of T cell responses to AZD1222 COVID-19 vaccine. Profiled with immunoSEQ multiplex PCR; TCRdb holds only in-frame clones, not every one. The data contain about 180,000 clones, about 90% of them singletons. The material sequenced was peripheral blood, taken on day 0 of AZD1222 vaccination. The receptor comes from an adult in good health.

The CDR3 DNA is TGCGCCAGCAGCGTCAGGGGTGACGGCACTGAAGCTTTCTTT. Its translation is CASSVRGDGTEAFF. The chain recombines TRBV5-1 with TRBJ1-1; D may be TRBD1 (6 bases). This CDR3 spans 14 amino acids. Germline V gene lookup returns CDR1 SGHRS and CDR2 YFSETQ. V lost 4 bases, J lost 4 bases, and 14 bases lay in between.